This T cell receptor beta chain was obtained from a study of blood T cell repertoires in COVID-19. Whole-study context: Nucleic acid was either cDNA or gDNA, and it came from T cells, B-cell-depleted T cells, or PBMCs.

The data were produced by immunoSEQ multiplex PCR, yet TCRdb's version contains in-frame clones alone and is incomplete. The sample consists of 220,000 or so clones, roughly four fifths of them appearing once. Germline-derived CDR1 and CDR2 are GTSNPN and SVGIG (reference sequence). Trimming shortened V by 7 bases and J by 0 bases, and 6 bases separated the two germline ends. The CDR3 totals 11 residues. Ages ranged from about 18 to 89 years, with residence in approximately 23 US areas. The chain has TRBV30 and TRBJ1-1; D uncertain. The sequence derives from a woman in her thirties or forties with acute COVID-19. The sample comprised PBMCs or T cells enriched from blood (not recorded which). The CDR3 bases are TGTGCCTACACAGTGAACACTGAAGCTTTCTTT. Translation gives CAYTVNTEAFF. The whole variable domain, remainder taken from reference TRBV30 and TRBJ1-1, is SQTIHQWPATLVQPVGSPLSLECTVEGTSNPNLYWYRQAAGRGLQLLFYSVGIGQISSEVPQNLSASRPQDRQFILSSKKLLLSDSGFYLCAYTVNTEAFFGQGTRLTVV.